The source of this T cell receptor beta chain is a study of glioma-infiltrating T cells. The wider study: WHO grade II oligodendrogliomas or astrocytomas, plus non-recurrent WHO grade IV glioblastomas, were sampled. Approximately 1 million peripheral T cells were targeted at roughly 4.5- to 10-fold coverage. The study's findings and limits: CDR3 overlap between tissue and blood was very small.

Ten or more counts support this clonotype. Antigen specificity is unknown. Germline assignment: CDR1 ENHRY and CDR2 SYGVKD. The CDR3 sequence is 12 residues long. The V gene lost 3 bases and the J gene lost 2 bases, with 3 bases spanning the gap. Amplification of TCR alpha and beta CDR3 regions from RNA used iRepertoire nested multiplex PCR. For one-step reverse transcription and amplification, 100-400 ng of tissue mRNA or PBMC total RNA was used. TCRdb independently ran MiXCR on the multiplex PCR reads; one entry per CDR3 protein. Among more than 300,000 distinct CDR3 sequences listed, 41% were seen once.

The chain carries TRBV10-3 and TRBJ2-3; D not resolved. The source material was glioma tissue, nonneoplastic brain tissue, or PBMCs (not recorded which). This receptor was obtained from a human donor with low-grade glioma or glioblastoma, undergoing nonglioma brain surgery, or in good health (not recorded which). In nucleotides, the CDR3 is TGTGCCATCAGTGAAATCACAGATACGCAGTATTTT. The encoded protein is CAISEITDTQYF.